These T cell receptor beta chains were read from a single sample in a study of T cell clonotyping in hematopoietic cell transplantation. Assay: immunoSEQ multiplex PCR; the TCRdb copy retains only in-frame clones and omits some. Here the sample spans roughly 16,000 clones, roughly 93% being singletons. The material was peripheral blood mononuclear cells, obtained before stem cell transplant. The receptors shown here come from a man aged 18 to 35 with biphenotypic leukemia. Some clones in this sample may be carry-over from other donors' samples. Both conserved end residues are part of each CDR3. The order of the fields is V gene, J gene, CDR3 protein.

>TRBV27|TRBJ2-3
CASSITSGSRTDTQYF
>TRBV28|TRBJ1-4
CASSLAGTGAEKLFF
>TRBV30|TRBJ1-1
CAWSVVLTRDRLPDEAFF
>TRBV9|TRBJ2-7
CASSPRGRYEQYF
>TRBV5-1|TRBJ2-7
CASSLPLAGAPYEQYF
>TRBV7-2|TRBJ1-2
CASSLGGQGGGYTF
>TRBV5-8|TRBJ1-1
CASSYGQFGTEAFF
>TRBV6-5|TRBJ1-5
CASSRFRDTNQPQHF
>TRBV5-1|TRBJ2-7
CASSGVEGREQYF
>TRBV2|TRBJ1-5
CASNRAGQPQHF
>TRBV5-1|TRBJ1-3
CASMTGIGDSSGNTIYF
>TRBV7-2|TRBJ1-3
CASSLDRGDTIYF
>TRBV27|-
CASSLGNYEQYF
>TRBV30|TRBJ2-3
CAWSFLGTDTQYF
>TRBV5-5|TRBJ1-2
CASSPGQGVYGYTF
>TRBV7-9|TRBJ1-2
CASSSTGGAGGYTF
>TRBV2|TRBJ1-1
CASSTIDRGAFF
>TRBV30|TRBJ2-1
CAWTIRGDFYNEQFF
>TRBV30|TRBJ1-5
CAWSTGYSNQPQHF
>TRBV2|TRBJ2-6
CASSDAAASGANVLTF
>TRBV5-6|TRBJ1-4
CASSVLGDTNEKLFF
>TRBV4-3|TRBJ1-5
CASSQDSGQPQHF
>TRBV30|TRBJ2-2
CALEGTGGGTGELFF
>TRBV9|TRBJ1-6
CASSPAGSPLHF
>TRBV27|TRBJ2-7
CASSIGTTYEQYF
>TRBV6-5|TRBJ1-1
CASRENTEAFF
>TRBV2|TRBJ2-6
CASMTGANSGANVLTF
>TRBV30|TRBJ2-1
CAWTELAGYNEQFF
>TRBV5-1|TRBJ2-7
CASSLNPDSPYGQYF
>TRBV7-8|TRBJ2-5
CASSLATGGSGTQYF
>TRBV6-6|TRBJ2-2
CASRPGQNTGELFF
>TRBV7-2|TRBJ2-5
CASSLAGLVVLETQYF
>TRBV28|TRBJ1-5
CASIRGRGRNQPQHF
>TRBV7-8|TRBJ2-5
CASSLAVQDLETQYF
>TRBV9|TRBJ2-3
CASSVGSWGTDTQYF
>TRBV20-1|TRBJ1-1
CSTNTEAFF
>TRBV6-5|TRBJ2-5
CASSRDYFGSETQYF
>TRBV19|TRBJ2-1
CASTESKGGSYNEQFF
>TRBV30|TRBJ2-7
CAWSSDSSSYEQYF
>TRBV29-1|TRBJ1-1
CSVDRGFYTEAFF
>TRBV6-5|TRBJ1-2
CASSYRDRGSYTF
>TRBV5-1|TRBJ1-1
CASSLEFSNTEAFF
>TRBV2|TRBJ1-5
CASSPQEGGSNQPQHF
>TRBV6-5|TRBJ1-5
CASSSKGYQPQHF